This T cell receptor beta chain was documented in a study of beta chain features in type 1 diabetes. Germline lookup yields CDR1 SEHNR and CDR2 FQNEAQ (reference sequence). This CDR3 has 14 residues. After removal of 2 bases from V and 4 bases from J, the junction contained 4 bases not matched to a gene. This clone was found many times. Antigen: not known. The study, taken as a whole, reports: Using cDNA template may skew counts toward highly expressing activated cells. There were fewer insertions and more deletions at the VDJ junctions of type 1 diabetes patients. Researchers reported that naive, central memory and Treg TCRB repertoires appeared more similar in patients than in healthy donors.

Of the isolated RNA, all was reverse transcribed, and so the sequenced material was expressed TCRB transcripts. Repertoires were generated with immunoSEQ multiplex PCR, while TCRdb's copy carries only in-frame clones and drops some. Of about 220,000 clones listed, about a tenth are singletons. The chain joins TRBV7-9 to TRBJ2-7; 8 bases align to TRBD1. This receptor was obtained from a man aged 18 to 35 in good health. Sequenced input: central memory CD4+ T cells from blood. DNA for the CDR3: TGTGCCAGCAGCTTACAGGACAGGGCGTACGAGCAGTACTTC. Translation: CASSLQDRAYEQYF.